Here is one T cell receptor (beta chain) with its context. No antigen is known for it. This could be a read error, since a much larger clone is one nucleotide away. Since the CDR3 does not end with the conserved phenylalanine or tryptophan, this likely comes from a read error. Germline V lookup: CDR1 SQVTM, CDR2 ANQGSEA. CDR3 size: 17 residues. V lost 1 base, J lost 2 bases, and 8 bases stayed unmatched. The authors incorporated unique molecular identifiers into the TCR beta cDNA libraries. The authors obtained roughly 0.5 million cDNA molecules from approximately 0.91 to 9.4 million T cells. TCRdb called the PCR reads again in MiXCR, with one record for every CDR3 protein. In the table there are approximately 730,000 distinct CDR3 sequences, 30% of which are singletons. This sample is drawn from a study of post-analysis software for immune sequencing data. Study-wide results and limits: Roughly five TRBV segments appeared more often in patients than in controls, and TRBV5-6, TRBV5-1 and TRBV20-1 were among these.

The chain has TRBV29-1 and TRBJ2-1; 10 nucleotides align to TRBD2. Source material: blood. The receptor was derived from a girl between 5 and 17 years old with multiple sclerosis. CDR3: CSVEVRSGRTPYNEQFL. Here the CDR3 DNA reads TGCAGCGTTGAAGTGCGTAGCGGGAGGACCCCCTACAATGAGCAGTTCTTG.